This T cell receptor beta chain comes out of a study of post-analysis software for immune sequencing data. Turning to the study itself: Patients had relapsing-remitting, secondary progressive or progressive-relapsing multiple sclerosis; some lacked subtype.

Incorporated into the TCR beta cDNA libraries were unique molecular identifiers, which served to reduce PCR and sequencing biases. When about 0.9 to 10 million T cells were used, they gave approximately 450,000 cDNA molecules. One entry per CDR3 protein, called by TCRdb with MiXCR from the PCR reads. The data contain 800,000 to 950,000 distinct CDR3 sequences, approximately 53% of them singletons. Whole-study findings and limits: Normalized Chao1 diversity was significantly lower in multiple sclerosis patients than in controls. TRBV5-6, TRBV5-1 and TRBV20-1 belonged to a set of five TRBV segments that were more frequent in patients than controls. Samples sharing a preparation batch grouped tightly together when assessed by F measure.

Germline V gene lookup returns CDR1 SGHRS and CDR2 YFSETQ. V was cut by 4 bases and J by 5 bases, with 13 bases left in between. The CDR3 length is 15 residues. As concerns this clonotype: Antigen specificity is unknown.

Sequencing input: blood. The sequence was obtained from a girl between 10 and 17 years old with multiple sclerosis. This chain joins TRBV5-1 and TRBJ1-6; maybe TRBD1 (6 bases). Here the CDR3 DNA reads TGCGCCAGCAGCCAAACAGGGTTCGATAATTCACCCCTCCACTTT. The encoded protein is CASSQTGFDNSPLHF.